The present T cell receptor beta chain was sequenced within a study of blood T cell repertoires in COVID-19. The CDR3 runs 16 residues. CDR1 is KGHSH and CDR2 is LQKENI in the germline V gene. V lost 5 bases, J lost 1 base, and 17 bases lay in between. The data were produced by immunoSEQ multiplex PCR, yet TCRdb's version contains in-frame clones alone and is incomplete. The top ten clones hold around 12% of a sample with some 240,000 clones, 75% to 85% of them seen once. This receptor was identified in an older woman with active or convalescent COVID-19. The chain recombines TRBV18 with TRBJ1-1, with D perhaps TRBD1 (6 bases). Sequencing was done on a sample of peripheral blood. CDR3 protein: CASSTVQGQGNTEAFF. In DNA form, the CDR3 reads TGTGCCAGCTCAACCGTCCAGGGGCAGGGGAACACTGAAGCTTTCTTT. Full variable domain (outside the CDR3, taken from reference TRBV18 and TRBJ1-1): NAGVMQNPRHLVRRRGQEARLRCSPMKGHSHVYWYRQLPEEGLKFMVYLQKENIIDESGMPKERFSAEFPKEGPSILRIQQVVRGDSAAYFCASSTVQGQGNTEAFFGQGTRLTVV.